Listed below are T cell receptor beta chains from one sample, sequenced in a study of blood T cell repertoires in COVID-19. Clones were read by immunoSEQ multiplex PCR, and TCRdb kept only the in-frame ones, dropping some. The table shows roughly 35,000 clones, with about four fifths occurring only once. Sequencing was done on a sample of peripheral blood. The receptors originated from a man older than 75 with acute or convalescent COVID-19. CDR3s include the opening cysteine and the closing phenylalanine or tryptophan. Only some rows state a clone size, as once, few, many or a class for expanded clones.

v_call	j_call	clone_size	cdr3_aa
TRBV19	TRBJ2-3	NA	CASSKGRWRGGTDTQYF
TRBV18	TRBJ1-4	NA	CASSPRGTNEKLFF
TRBV4-1	TRBJ1-5	NA	CASSQGPGGGREQPQHF
TRBV29-1	TRBJ2-7	NA	CSAAGSYEQYF
TRBV2	TRBJ2-2	NA	CASSSGLLTGELFF
TRBV30	TRBJ1-2	NA	CAWRNRDLNGYTF
TRBV7-3	TRBJ2-1	NA	CASSLRGGSYNEQFF
TRBV2	TRBJ2-3	NA	CASSVQGTDTQYF
TRBV4-2	TRBJ1-1	NA	CASSQDQGAEAFF
TRBV29-1	TRBJ2-3	NA	CSVEGGDRGRDTQYF
TRBV4-2	TRBJ1-5	NA	CASSQDRGPIQPQHF
TRBV2	TRBJ1-1	few	CASSLDRGTEAFF
TRBV29-1	TRBJ2-2	NA	CSVRGHTGELFF
TRBV2	TRBJ1-4	NA	CASRPDRGQGEKLFF
TRBV27	TRBJ1-1	NA	CASSGTGEAAFF
TRBV7-2	TRBJ2-5	NA	CASSLGGGRTGKTQYF